This is a list of T cell receptor beta chains from one sample in a study of T cells in Graves' hyperthyroidism and ophthalmopathy. TCRdb reprocessed the multiplex PCR reads via MiXCR and lists one record per CDR3 protein. This sample has hundreds of thousands of distinct CDR3 sequences, with around 15% found just once. Sequenced sample: blood. The receptors shown here come from a middle-aged man with Graves' ophthalmopathy. The CDR3 runs from the conserved cysteine through the conserved F or W. The D gene is left open where the match is weak. Not all rows give a size; the values are once, few, many and, for expanded clones, a class.

J gene: TRBJ1-2
V gene: TRBV7-9
clone size: -
D gene: -
CDR3 protein: CASRRRGSGYTF
CDR3 DNA: TGTGCCAGCAGACGTCGGGGATCGGGCTACACCTTC

J gene: TRBJ2-3
V gene: TRBV20-1
clone size: many
D gene: -
CDR3 protein: CSARDPAGHSTDTQYF
CDR3 DNA: TGCAGTGCTAGAGATCCAGCGGGACATAGCACAGATACGCAGTATTTT

J gene: TRBJ2-3
V gene: TRBV12-3/TRBV12-4
clone size: many
D gene: TRBD2
CDR3 protein: CASSLVRLAGVETDTQYF
CDR3 DNA: TGTGCCAGCAGTTTAGTTCGCCTAGCGGGAGTGGAGACAGATACGCAGTATTTT

J gene: TRBJ2-7
V gene: TRBV24-1
clone size: many
D gene: TRBD2
CDR3 protein: CATSDPSGKSYEQYF
CDR3 DNA: TGTGCCACCAGTGACCCTAGCGGGAAGTCCTACGAGCAGTACTTC

J gene: TRBJ2-1
V gene: TRBV6-9
clone size: few
D gene: -
CDR3 protein: CAGSSNRGGEQFF
CDR3 DNA: TGTGCCGGCAGTTCGAACAGGGGAGGTGAGCAGTTCTTC

J gene: TRBJ1-1
V gene: TRBV9
clone size: many
D gene: -
CDR3 protein: CASSVDPVNTEAFF
CDR3 DNA: TGTGCCAGCAGCGTAGACCCGGTGAACACTGAAGCTTTCTTT

J gene: TRBJ2-7
V gene: TRBV7-8
clone size: many
D gene: TRBD2
CDR3 protein: CASSSPTGMAGGLVYEQYF
CDR3 DNA: TGTGCCAGCAGCTCACCCACGGGGATGGCGGGAGGGCTTGTTTACGAGCAGTACTTC

J gene: TRBJ2-1
V gene: TRBV18
clone size: many
D gene: TRBD2
CDR3 protein: CASSPLAGDTNEQFF
CDR3 DNA: TGTGCCAGCTCACCACTAGCGGGAGATACTAATGAGCAGTTCTTC

J gene: TRBJ2-1
V gene: TRBV20-1
clone size: -
D gene: TRBD2
CDR3 protein: CSASGRGPNEQFF
CDR3 DNA: TGCAGTGCTAGTGGGAGGGGACCCAATGAGCAGTTCTTC

J gene: TRBJ2-5
V gene: TRBV2
clone size: many
D gene: TRBD2
CDR3 protein: CASRGLAGVAETQYF
CDR3 DNA: TGTGCCAGCAGAGGACTAGCGGGAGTTGCAGAGACCCAGTACTTC

J gene: TRBJ2-7
V gene: TRBV19
clone size: few
D gene: -
CDR3 protein: CASRGTASYEQYF
CDR3 DNA: TGTGCCAGTAGGGGGACTGCGTCCTACGAGCAGTACTTC

J gene: TRBJ2-1
V gene: TRBV24-1
clone size: few
D gene: TRBD1
CDR3 protein: CATSATQTGGFSYNEQFF
CDR3 DNA: TGTGCCACCAGTGCCACACAGACAGGGGGCTTTTCCTACAATGAGCAGTTCTTC

J gene: TRBJ2-4
V gene: TRBV19
clone size: few
D gene: -
CDR3 protein: CASSEADLAKNIQYF
CDR3 DNA: TGTGCCAGTAGTGAGGCGGACCTAGCCAAAAACATTCAGTACTTC

J gene: TRBJ2-2
V gene: TRBV20-1
clone size: -
D gene: TRBD2
CDR3 protein: CSAEREANTGELFF
CDR3 DNA: TGCAGTGCGGAGCGGGAGGCGAACACCGGGGAGCTGTTTTTT

J gene: TRBJ2-7
V gene: TRBV27
clone size: many
D gene: TRBD1
CDR3 protein: CASSRTGGGYEQYF
CDR3 DNA: TGTGCCAGCAGTCGAACAGGGGGCGGTTACGAGCAGTACTTC

J gene: TRBJ2-1
V gene: TRBV6-5
clone size: few
D gene: TRBD2
CDR3 protein: CASSYAGGSYNEQFF
CDR3 DNA: TGTGCCAGCAGTTACGCGGGGGGCTCTTACAATGAGCAGTTCTTC

J gene: TRBJ1-2
V gene: TRBV11-2
clone size: many
D gene: -
CDR3 protein: CASRYTVGVRYGYTF
CDR3 DNA: TGTGCCAGCAGATACACGGTGGGGGTCCGCTATGGCTACACCTTC

J gene: TRBJ2-2
V gene: TRBV15
clone size: -
D gene: TRBD1
CDR3 protein: CATSRLGQGEIGELFF
CDR3 DNA: TGTGCCACCAGCAGATTAGGACAGGGGGAAATCGGGGAGCTGTTTTTT

J gene: TRBJ2-1
V gene: TRBV28
clone size: many
D gene: -
CDR3 protein: CASSLAKGLQFF
CDR3 DNA: TGTGCCAGCAGTTTGGCGAAGGGGTTGCAGTTCTTC